This record concerns one T cell receptor beta chain sequence. As handled by the study authors: Reference gene primer amplification yielded estimated nucleated cell counts. Clones were sequenced by immunoSEQ multiplex PCR, and TCRdb holds only the in-frame ones, with some missing. The V and J calls and the clone size are those of that table, but D and trimming were determined from the DNA. The table lists about 53,000 clones, about 80% of them singletons, with 11% to 15% in the top ten. The data stem from a study of blood T cell repertoires in COVID-19. Overall study context: Sites across the United States, Italy and Spain contributed samples from acute and convalescent COVID-19. Nucleic acid was either cDNA or gDNA, and it came from T cells, B-cell-depleted T cells, or PBMCs.

The CDR3 is 12 amino acids. Germline V gene lookup returns CDR1 SEHNR and CDR2 FQNEAQ (reference sequence). V was clipped by 8 bases and J by 5 bases, with 10 bases between them. The V gene is TRBV7-9, the J gene TRBJ2-1, with D hard to call. This clonotype was obtained from a human donor in a cohort sampled during active COVID-19. Sample: peripheral blood. For the CDR3, the DNA is TGTGCCAGCTCCACGTTCGACAATGAGCAGTTCTTC. This translates into CASSTFDNEQFF.